Sequencing of this TCR beta chain was carried out in a study of T cell repertoires in cytomegalovirus infection. Study in general: An indication of both CMV infection and matching HLA type came from public TCR beta signatures. Study findings and constraints: HLA-C-restricted CMV clonotypes gave the most frequent clonotype in two of eight donors. Cumulative frequency of public TCR beta families picked out carriers of CMV plus the relevant HLA.

TCRdb ran MiXCR on the reads and lists one entry per CDR3 protein. The top ten clones hold 10% of a sample with around 130,000 distinct CDR3 sequences, more than 7% of them seen once. Germline V gene sequence: CDR1 LNHDA, CDR2 SQIVND (reference sequence). V lost 3 bases to trimming and J lost 0 bases, with 9 bases between them. The CDR3 covers 15 residues. This clonotype came up a few times. Its specificity is not known. Sequenced material: PBMCs. The chain uses TRBV19 and TRBJ1-5; D gene ambiguous. This TCR came from a human donor in good health (CMV status not recorded). Some clones in this sample may be carry-over from other donors' samples. The CDR3 bases are TGTGCCAGTAGTATCGGGGTGGCTAGCAATCAGCCCCAGCATTTT. Protein sequence: CASSIGVASNQPQHF.